The 21 T cell receptor beta chains below were found in one sample sequenced in a study of blood T cell repertoires in COVID-19. The assay was immunoSEQ multiplex PCR, and TCRdb's table has in-frame clones only and misses some. The data contain 90,000 to 120,000 clones, approximately 84% of them singletons. The material sequenced was peripheral blood. Receptors originate from a human donor in a cohort sampled during active COVID-19.

A single count supports this clone. The V call is TRBV11-3, the J call TRBJ2-5, with 7 bases lining up with TRBD1. Germline V gives CDR1 SGHNT, CDR2 YENEEA. This CDR3 region has 15 residues. Unmatched junction bases numbered 7, after V lost 4 bases and J lost 2 bases. Written as DNA, the CDR3 is TGTGCCAGCAGCTGGGGGACAGCGAATCAAGAGACCCAGTACTTC. It specifies CASSWGTANQETQYF.

J is TRBJ1-1 and V is TRBV6-5; 7 bases fit TRBD1. Germline V gene lookup returns CDR1 MNHEY and CDR2 SVGAGI. The CDR3 runs 14 residues. Trimming cost V 5 bases and J 7 bases; bases outside gene matches: 10. CDR3 sequence reads: CASSLDRVLNEAFF. The CDR3 nucleotides are TGTGCCAGCAGTCTCGACAGGGTACTCAATGAAGCTTTCTTT.

CDR3 bases: TGTGCCAGCTCACCGAATACGGGACAGGGCCACACTGAAGCTTTCTTT. Its protein product is CASSPNTGQGHTEAFF. The chain recombines TRBV18 with TRBJ1-1; 9 positions match TRBD1. Germline V gives CDR1 KGHSH, CDR2 LQKENI. This CDR3 spans 16 amino acids. V shed 3 bases and J 3 bases; nucleotides not matched to a gene: 8.

V usage is TRBV7-8 and J usage is TRBJ1-1; a possible D gene is TRBD1 (6 bases). CDR1 and CDR2 from the germline V gene are SGHVS and FQNEAQ. The CDR3 loop spans 16 amino acids. V gave up 1 base and J gave up 4 bases, with 16 bases separating them. The CDR3 DNA sequence: TGTGCCAGCAGCTTAGGCCCGCGGGGGGCGGGCACTGAAGCTTTCTTT. This translates into CASSLGPRGAGTEAFF. Using reference TRBV7-8 and TRBJ1-1 for the parts outside the CDR3, the full variable domain is GAGVSQSPRYKVAKRGQDVALRCDPISGHVSLFWYQQALGQGPEFLTYFQNEAQLDKSGLPSDRFFAERPEGSVSTLKIQRTQQEDSAVYLCASSLGPRGAGTEAFFGQGTRLTVV.

V is TRBV4-3 and J is TRBJ2-3; weak D call: TRBD2 (8 bases). The CDR3 is made up of 19 amino acids. Germline-derived CDR1 and CDR2 are LGHNA and YSLEER. Trimming removed 11 bases at V and 3 bases at J, with 33 bases between. CDR3 sequence: CAGDSLGLDGRARTDTQYF. For the CDR3, the DNA is TGCGCCGGGGACAGTTTGGGGCTTGACGGGAGGGCCCGTACAGATACGCAGTATTTT.

This chain joins TRBV3-1 (or the pseudogene TRBV3-2) and TRBJ2-1; TRBD2 aligns across 7 bases. With V trimmed by 6 bases and J by 7 bases, 9 bases remained unmatched. CDR1 and CDR2 from the germline V gene are LGHDT and YNNKEL (reference sequence). This CDR3 has 14 amino acids. The CDR3: CASREAGRSNEQFF. CDR3 coding DNA: TGTGCCAGCAGAGAAGCGGGACGAAGTAATGAGCAGTTCTTC.

The rearrangement joins TRBV18 to TRBJ2-5; 8 nucleotides agree with TRBD1. The V gene's germline CDR1 is KGHSH and CDR2 LQKENI. This CDR3 is built from 16 residues. The junction had 8 bases not matched to a gene; V was cut back by 0 bases and J by 5 bases. CDR3 sequence: CASSPPTTGVGETQYF. The CDR3 coding sequence is TGTGCCAGCTCACCACCGACGACAGGGGTCGGGGAGACCCAGTACTTC.

The V call is TRBV12-5, the J call TRBJ1-5; 9 bases fit TRBD1. Germline CDR1 is LGHNT and CDR2 is FRNRAP. The V gene end was trimmed by 5 bases and the J gene end by 0 bases; junction bases not matched to a gene: 5. The CDR3 has 16 residues. CDR3 DNA: TGTGCTAGTGGTACGGACAGGGGATATAGCAATCAGCCCCAGCATTTT. It codes for CASGTDRGYSNQPQHF. The whole variable domain, filled in from reference TRBV12-5 and TRBJ1-5, reads DARVTQTPRHKVTEMGQEVTMRCQPILGHNTVFWYRQTMMQGLELLAYFRNRAPLDDSGMPKDRFSAEMPDATLATLKIQPSEPRDSAVYFCASGTDRGYSNQPQHFGDGTRLSIL.

This clone was counted once. This rearrangement joins TRBV7-9 to TRBJ2-1; 7 bases agree with TRBD2. This CDR3 region has 14 residues. Germline trimming cut 8 bases from V and 5 bases from J; bases unmatched to any gene: 9. Germline V lookup: CDR1 SEHNR, CDR2 FQNEAQ (reference sequence). This chain's CDR3 is CASLFAGENNEQFF. The CDR3 DNA reads as TGTGCCAGCCTCTTTGCGGGGGAAAACAATGAGCAGTTCTTC.

V usage is TRBV9 and J usage is TRBJ2-2; D might be TRBD2 (7 bases). Germline assignment: CDR1 SGDLS and CDR2 YYNGEE. CDR3 size: 14 residues. The V and J ends lost 4 bases and 3 bases respectively, with 10 bases between them. The CDR3 nucleotides are TGTGCCAGCAGCTTAGGGGGGGACACCGGGGAGCTGTTTTTT. Translation gives CASSLGGDTGELFF.

The rearrangement joins TRBV10-3 to TRBJ1-4; 12 bases are shared with TRBD1. CDR3 length: 17 residues. Trimming removed 6 bases from V and 7 bases from J; junction bases left unmatched: 12. Germline CDR1 and CDR2: ENHRY and SYGVKD. The CDR3 region has the DNA TGTGCCATCAGGTCCGGGACAGGGGGCGCCGAGGGTGAAAAACTGTTTTTT. Amino acids: CAIRSGTGGAEGEKLFF.

On this clone: The sample holds other DNA sequences that translate to the same CDR3. The CDR3 DNA reads TGTGCCAGCTCACTTGGTGGGGGGACTGGGGCCAACGTCCTGACTTTC. Translating it yields CASSLGGGTGANVLTF. V and J are TRBV7-9 and TRBJ2-6, with D possibly being TRBD2 (6 bases). The CDR3 runs 16 residues. Germline V gene data show CDR1 as SEHNR and CDR2 as FQNEAQ (reference sequence). V lost 8 bases and J 2 bases, leaving 16 bases between the germline ends.

The rearrangement links TRBV10-3 to TRBJ2-5; D possibly corresponds to TRBD1 (6 bases). There are 14 residues in the CDR3. Trimming pared 7 bases from V and 4 bases from J, leaving 16 bases between. CDR1 and CDR2 from the germline V gene are ENHRY and SYGVKD. CDR3 residues: CAIKGTGIGETQYF. CDR3 coding DNA: TGTGCCATCAAGGGCACAGGGATCGGAGAGACCCAGTACTTC.

The chain joins TRBV14 to TRBJ2-1; D might be TRBD2 (6 bases). The germline V gene encodes CDR1 SGHDN and CDR2 FVKESK. The CDR3 contains 13 residues. The V end was cut by 2 bases, the J end by 11 bases, with 13 bases between. This CDR3 is CASSQIGLLKQFF. The CDR3 nucleotides are TGTGCCAGCAGCCAAATAGGACTACTCAAGCAGTTCTTC. Combining the CDR3 with reference TRBV14 and TRBJ2-1 gives the whole variable domain EAGVTQFPSHSVIEKGQTVTLRCDPISGHDNLYWYRRVMGKEIKFLLHFVKESKQDESGMPNNRFLAERTGGTYSTLKVQPAELEDSGVYFCASSQIGLLKQFFGPGTRLTVL.

The CDR3 nucleotides read TGTGCCATCAGTGAGTGGCCAGGGTGGAATCAGCCCCAGCATTTT. Translation: CAISEWPGWNQPQHF. V is TRBV10-3 and J is TRBJ1-5; possibly TRBD1 for D (5 bases). Deletions cut 1 base from V and 4 bases from J, with 11 bases between. Germline values: CDR1 ENHRY, CDR2 SYGVKD. There are 15 residues in the CDR3.

This chain uses TRBV12-3 or TRBV12-4 with TRBJ2-2; D not resolved. The CDR3 loop spans 12 amino acids. V lost 5 bases to trimming and J lost 4 bases, with 5 bases between them. The CDR3, as DNA: TGTGCCAGCAGTCCCCGCACCGGGGAGCTGTTTTTT. Translating gives CASSPRTGELFF.

The chain joins TRBV18 to TRBJ2-1; 9 bases match TRBD1. The V and J ends lost 3 bases and 5 bases, in that order; junction bases with no gene match: 11. The CDR3 spans 17 residues. From germline, CDR1 is KGHSH and CDR2 LQKENI. CDR3 sequence reads: CASSPGQGFNKNNEQFF. CDR3 bases: TGTGCCAGCTCACCGGGACAGGGTTTTAATAAGAACAATGAGCAGTTCTTC.

This clone was recorded once. CDR3 loop: CASRNPPGQSSSGANVLTF. The CDR3 coding sequence is TGTGCCAGCAGGAATCCCCCGGGACAATCGTCCTCTGGGGCCAACGTCCTGACTTTC. V gene TRBV28 combines with J gene TRBJ2-6; D may be TRBD1 (6 bases). In germline, CDR1 is MDHEN, CDR2 SYDVKM. This CDR3 is built from 19 residues. V gave up 6 bases and J gave up 0 bases, with 21 bases separating them.

This chain connects TRBV6-6 to TRBJ2-5; 8 positions match TRBD2. Unmatched junction bases numbered 10, after V lost 5 bases and J lost 5 bases. Germline V gives CDR1 MNHNY, CDR2 SVGAGI (reference sequence). The CDR3 length is 15 residues. This chain's CDR3 is CASSKPQGTRETQYF. The CDR3 DNA reads TGTGCCAGCAGTAAGCCCCAGGGGACTAGGGAGACCCAGTACTTC.

The gene calls are TRBV28 and TRBJ2-7; 9 bases match TRBD1. CDR1 MDHEN and CDR2 SYDVKM come from the germline V gene. The length of the CDR3 is 15 residues. Trimming took 3 bases from V and 5 from J; bases not matched to a gene: 8. CDR3 loop: CASSFQQGAGDEQYF. The CDR3 DNA reads as TGTGCCAGCAGTTTCCAACAGGGGGCCGGGGACGAGCAGTACTTC.

V and J are TRBV23-1 and TRBJ1-2; D may be TRBD1 (6 bases). TRBV23-1 has ORF status, its function being uncertain. The CDR3 contains 15 residues. V lost 2 bases, J lost 5 bases, and 15 bases lay in between. CDR3: CASSQAVTGKYGYTF. The CDR3 DNA follows: TGCGCCAGCAGTCAAGCGGTGACAGGCAAGTATGGCTACACCTTC.